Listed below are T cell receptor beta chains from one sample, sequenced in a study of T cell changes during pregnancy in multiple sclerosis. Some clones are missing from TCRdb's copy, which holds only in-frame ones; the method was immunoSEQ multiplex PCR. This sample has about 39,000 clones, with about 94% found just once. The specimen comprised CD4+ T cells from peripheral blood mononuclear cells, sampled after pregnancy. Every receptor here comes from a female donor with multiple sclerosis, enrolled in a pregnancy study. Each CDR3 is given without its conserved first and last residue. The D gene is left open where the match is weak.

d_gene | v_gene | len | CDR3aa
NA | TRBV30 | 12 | AWRSDSANYGYT
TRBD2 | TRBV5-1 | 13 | ASSGRDYPTSEQF
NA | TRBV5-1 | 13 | ASSLQGSQNTEAF
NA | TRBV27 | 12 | ASSLGGSNQPQH
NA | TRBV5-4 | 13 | ASSRQGGNQETQY
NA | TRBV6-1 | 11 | AISGTINTEAF
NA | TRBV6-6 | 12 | ASSYRDTAHTQY
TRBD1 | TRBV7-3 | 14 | ASSLNPDRGNSPLH
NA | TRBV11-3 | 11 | ASSIIDGNEQF
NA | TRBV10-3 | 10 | ATGLNLYEQY
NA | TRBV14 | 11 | ASSQDLAAAQY
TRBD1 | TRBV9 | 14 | ASSLGQGLNTGELF
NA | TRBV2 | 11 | ASRHYTGLGQY
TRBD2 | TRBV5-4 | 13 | ASSLAGRSSYEQY
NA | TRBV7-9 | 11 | AIAGGEGYGYT
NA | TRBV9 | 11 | ASSQGQGRVAF
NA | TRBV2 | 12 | ASTNRVVGRGYT
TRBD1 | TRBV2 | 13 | ASSDGGQFYNEQF
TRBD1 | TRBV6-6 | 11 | ASTGQTNEKLF
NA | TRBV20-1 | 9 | SAPDRVEQY
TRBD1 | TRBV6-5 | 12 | ASRKGTAQYGYT
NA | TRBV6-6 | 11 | ASTTSVGQGYT
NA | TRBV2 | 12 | ASSIGTSTDTQY
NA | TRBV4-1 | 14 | ASRQGRGLGQETQY
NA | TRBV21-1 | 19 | ASSKGSRLARPPLDADTQY
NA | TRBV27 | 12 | ASSLRAGPGELF
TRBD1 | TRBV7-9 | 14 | ASSLRGQGERPPLH
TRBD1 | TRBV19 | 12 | ASRTGSGANVLT
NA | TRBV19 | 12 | ASSIISAGNEQF
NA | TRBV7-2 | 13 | ASSPTGQVTYEQY
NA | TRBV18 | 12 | ASSPPNTNYGYT
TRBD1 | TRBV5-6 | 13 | ASSAGTGANQPQH
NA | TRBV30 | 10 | AWSGGVTEAF
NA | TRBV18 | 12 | ASSPGGQSYEQY
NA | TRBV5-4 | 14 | ASSPVGRTPADTQY
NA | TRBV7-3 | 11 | ASSLTQGTEAF
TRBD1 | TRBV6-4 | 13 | ASSDGTGGTDTQY
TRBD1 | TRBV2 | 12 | ASTQQGYQETQY
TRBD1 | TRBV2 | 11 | ASSADRGYGYT
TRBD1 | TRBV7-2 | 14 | ASSLDLRGPGDEQF
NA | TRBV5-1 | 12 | ASRGRTEQETQY
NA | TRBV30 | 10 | AWTGKGYGYI
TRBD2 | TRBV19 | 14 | ASSVTSGGGTDTQY
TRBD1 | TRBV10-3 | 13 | AISDLGTGSRPQH
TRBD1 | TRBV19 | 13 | ASSQGTADPYEQY
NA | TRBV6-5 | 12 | ASLTRGAPYEQY
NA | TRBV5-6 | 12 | ASSRGGNTGELF
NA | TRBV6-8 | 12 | ASSCREPSYEQY
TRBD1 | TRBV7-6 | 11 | ASSYRGNQPQH
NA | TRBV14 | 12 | ASSRTVRNTEAF
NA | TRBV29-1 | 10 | SVQGTGNTIY
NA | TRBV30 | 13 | AWCRIGATNEKLF
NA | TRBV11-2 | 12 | ASSLTRAQGTQY
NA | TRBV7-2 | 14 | ASSSRRPGTTGELF
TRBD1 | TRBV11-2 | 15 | ASRWDSAGNMNTEAF
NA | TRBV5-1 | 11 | ASSPGWTTEAF
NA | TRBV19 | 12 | ASSAARVTYGYT
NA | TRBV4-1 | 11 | ASSQDRVGEQY
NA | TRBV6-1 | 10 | ASTPGITEAF